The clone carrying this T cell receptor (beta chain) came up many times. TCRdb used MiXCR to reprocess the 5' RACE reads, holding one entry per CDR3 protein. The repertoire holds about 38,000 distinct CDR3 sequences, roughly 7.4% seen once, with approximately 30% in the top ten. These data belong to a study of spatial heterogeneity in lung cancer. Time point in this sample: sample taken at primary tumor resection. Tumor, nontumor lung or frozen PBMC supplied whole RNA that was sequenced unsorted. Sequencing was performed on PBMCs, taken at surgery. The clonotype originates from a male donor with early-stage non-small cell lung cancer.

This CDR3 is CSVEGPRGGYTF. The DNA of the CDR3 is TGCAGCGTTGAAGGTCCGAGGGGTGGCTACACCTTC. The genes are TRBV29-1 and TRBJ1-2, with a tentative D call TRBD1 (5 bases). Trimming took off 1 base at V and 7 bases at J, with 10 bases between the two ends. The germline V gene has CDR1 SQVTM and CDR2 ANQGSEA. There are 12 residues in the CDR3.